Listed below are T cell receptor beta chains from one sample, sequenced in a study of T cells in localized non-small cell lung cancer. Generated by immunoSEQ multiplex PCR, the TCRdb table keeps only in-frame clones and is missing some. Among about 33,000 clones listed, approximately 92% were seen once. Sequencing was performed on peripheral blood, taken before any cancer treatment. The origin of the receptors is a female donor over 55 with stage I lung adenocarcinoma. Both conserved end residues are part of each CDR3. D genes are given only for firm matches. A row's size may be missing; if present it is once, few, many or a size class.

V gene	J gene	clone size	D gene	CDR3 DNA	CDR3 protein
TRBV9	TRBJ2-5	-	TRBD2	TGTGCCAGCAGCTCTCCTAGCGGGTATACAGAGACCCAGTACTTC	CASSSPSGYTETQYF
TRBV6-6	TRBJ1-2	once	-	TGTGCCAGCAGTTACACGGGAGTCGACTATGGCTACACCTTC	CASSYTGVDYGYTF
TRBV30	TRBJ1-2	-	TRBD1	TGTGCCTGGAGTCAGGGACAGGGGGTTAAGGGCTACACCTTC	CAWSQGQGVKGYTF
TRBV5-1	TRBJ2-5	-	-	TGCGCCAGCAGCTTGGGACATCAACAAGAGACCCAGTACTTC	CASSLGHQQETQYF
TRBV28	TRBJ2-2	-	TRBD1	TGTGCCAGCAGTAGGTCAGGGGGCCCAGGAGGCACCGGGGAGCTGTTTTTT	CASSRSGGPGGTGELFF
TRBV30	TRBJ1-6	-	-	TGTGCCTGGACACGGGACCCTAATTCACCCCTCCACTTT	CAWTRDPNSPLHF
TRBV28	TRBJ2-3	-	-	TGTGCCAGCGGGCGGGATACGCAGTATTTT	CASGRDTQYF
TRBV19	TRBJ1-2	-	-	TGTGCCAGTAGTGACCAACAGGGATATGGCTACACCTTC	CASSDQQGYGYTF
TRBV23-1	TRBJ1-6	-	TRBD1	TGCGCCAGCAGCCAAGGAGCGGGACAGGGGCCTTGGAATTCACCCCTCCACTTT	CASSQGAGQGPWNSPLHF
TRBV6-6	TRBJ2-7	-	TRBD1	TGTGCCAGCAGTTCGACGAACAGGGGTTCCTACGAGCAGTACTTC	CASSSTNRGSYEQYF
TRBV5-1	TRBJ1-1	-	-	TGCGCCAGCAGCTTGGAGGGGGTTGGGGAAGCTTTCTTT	CASSLEGVGEAFF